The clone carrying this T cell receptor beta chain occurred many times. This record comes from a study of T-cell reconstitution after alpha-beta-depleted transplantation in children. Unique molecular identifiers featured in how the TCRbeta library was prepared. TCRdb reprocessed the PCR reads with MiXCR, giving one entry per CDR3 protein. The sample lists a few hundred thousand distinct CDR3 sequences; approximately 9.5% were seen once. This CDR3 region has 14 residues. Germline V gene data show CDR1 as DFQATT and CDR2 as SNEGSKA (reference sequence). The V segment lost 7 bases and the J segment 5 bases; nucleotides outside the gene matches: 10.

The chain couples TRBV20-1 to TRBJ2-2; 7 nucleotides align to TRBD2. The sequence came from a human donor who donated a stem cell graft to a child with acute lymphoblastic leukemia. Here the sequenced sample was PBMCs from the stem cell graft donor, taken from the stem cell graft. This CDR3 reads CSVDGGGDTGELFF. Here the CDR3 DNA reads TGCAGTGTTGATGGCGGGGGAGATACCGGGGAGCTGTTTTTT.